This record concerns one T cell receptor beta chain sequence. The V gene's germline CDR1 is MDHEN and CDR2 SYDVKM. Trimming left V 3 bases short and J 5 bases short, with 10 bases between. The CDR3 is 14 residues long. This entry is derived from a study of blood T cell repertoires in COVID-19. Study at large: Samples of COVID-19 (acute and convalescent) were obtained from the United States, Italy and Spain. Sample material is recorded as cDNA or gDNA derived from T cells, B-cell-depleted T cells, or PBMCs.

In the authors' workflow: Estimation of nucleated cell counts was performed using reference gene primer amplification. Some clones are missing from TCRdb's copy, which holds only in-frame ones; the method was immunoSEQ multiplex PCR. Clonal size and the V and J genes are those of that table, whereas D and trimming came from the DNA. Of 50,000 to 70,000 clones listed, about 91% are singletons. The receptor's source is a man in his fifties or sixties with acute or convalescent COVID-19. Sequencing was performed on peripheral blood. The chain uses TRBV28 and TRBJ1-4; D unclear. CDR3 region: CASSFPGVNEKLFF. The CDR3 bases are TGTGCCAGCAGTTTTCCCGGGGTAAATGAAAAACTGTTTTTT.